The sample holds a few counts of the clone carrying this TCR beta chain. Its antigen is unidentified. This sample was taken from a study of cytomegalovirus exposure and HLA in healthy donors. Study-wide findings and caveats: The tendency of first-cohort TCR clusters to co-occur in the 100 to 150 validation repertoires was identified by a subsequent analysis. Cytomegalovirus-associated TCR beta chains were listed, numbering over 150.

The CDR3 spans 13 residues. V lost 5 bases and J 6 bases, leaving 10 bases between the germline ends. The germline CDR1 and CDR2 sequences are KGHSH and LQKENI. The donors were part of the validation cohort of some 120 subjects. That cohort was separate from the first cohort, which comprised about 670 subjects. Generated by immunoSEQ multiplex PCR, the TCRdb table keeps only in-frame clones and is missing some. The table lists 220,000 or so clones, 65% to 85% of them singletons. The V gene is TRBV18, the J gene TRBJ1-4; D gene ambiguous. Source material: PBMCs. The receptor was derived from a woman aged 25 to 39 in good health and CMV-seropositive. CDR3 amino acids: CASSADRDEKLFF. In DNA, the CDR3 is TGTGCCAGCTCAGCGGACCGGGATGAAAAACTGTTTTTT. Using reference TRBV18 and TRBJ1-4 for the parts outside the CDR3, the full variable domain is NAGVMQNPRHLVRRRGQEARLRCSPMKGHSHVYWYRQLPEEGLKFMVYLQKENIIDESGMPKERFSAEFPKEGPSILRIQQVVRGDSAAYFCASSADRDEKLFFGSGTQLSVL.